Shown below are 6 T cell receptor beta chains from a single sample sequenced in a study of blood T cell repertoires in COVID-19. Libraries were prepared by immunoSEQ multiplex PCR; TCRdb keeps only in-frame clonotypes and omits some of them. Among about 34,000 clones listed, approximately 91% were seen once. Material: peripheral blood. The receptors were sampled from an elderly woman with acute or convalescent COVID-19.

This rearrangement joins TRBV5-1 to TRBJ2-7, with 7 bases aligning to TRBD1. Germline V gene lookup returns CDR1 SGHRS and CDR2 YFSETQ. With V trimmed by 5 bases and J by 2 bases, 7 bases remained unmatched. The CDR3 has 14 residues. The CDR3: CASRVGTATYEQYF. CDR3 in DNA: TGCGCCAGCAGGGTCGGGACAGCAACCTACGAGCAGTACTTC.

V is TRBV11-1 and J is TRBJ2-7, with D tentatively TRBD1 (5 bases). Trimming took 3 bases from V and 0 from J, leaving 12 bases between them. Germline values: CDR1 SGHAT, CDR2 FQDESV (reference sequence). The CDR3 consists of 15 residues. CDR3: CASSFSQVVSYEQYF. CDR3 nucleotides: TGTGCCAGCAGCTTTTCACAGGTAGTCTCCTACGAGCAGTACTTC.

The rearrangement uses TRBV7-3 and TRBJ2-3; 12 bases are a match to TRBD2. With V trimmed by 2 bases and J by 1 base, 7 bases remained unmatched. Looked up from germline, CDR1 is SGHTA and CDR2 is FQGTGA. This CDR3 has 18 amino acids. The CDR3 protein is CASSLAASGGAGTDTQYF. CDR3 nucleotides: TGTGCCAGCAGCTTAGCTGCTAGCGGGGGGGCCGGCACAGATACGCAGTATTTT. Filled out from reference TRBV7-3 and TRBJ2-3, the complete variable domain reads GAGVSQTPSNKVTEKGKYVELRCDPISGHTALYWYRQSLGQGPEFLIYFQGTGAADDSGLPNDRFFAVRPEGSVSTLKIQRTERGDSAVYLCASSLAASGGAGTDTQYFGPGTRLTVL.

The chain employs TRBV11-2 and TRBJ2-5; no clear D. From germline, CDR1 is SGHAT and CDR2 FQNNGV. The CDR3 covers 15 residues. The ends were cut back, 5 bases at V and 4 bases at J, with 17 bases in the middle. The CDR3 DNA follows: TGTGCCAGCAGCCGTCGCGCATCCGGAGTAGAGACCCAGTACTTC. It specifies CASSRRASGVETQYF. Based on the CDR3 plus reference TRBV11-2 and TRBJ2-5, the full variable domain is EAGVAQSPRYKIIEKRQSVAFWCNPISGHATLYWYQQILGQGPKLLIQFQNNGVVDDSQLPKDRFSAERLKGVDSTLKIQPAKLEDSAVYLCASSRRASGVETQYFGPGTRLLVL.

The chain is built from TRBV14 and TRBJ2-3, with TRBD1 matching over 9 bases. Germline V gene lookup returns CDR1 SGHDN and CDR2 FVKESK. The CDR3 is 16 residues long. V lost 2 bases and J lost 3; bases outside the gene matches: 6. CDR3 region: CASSQRPGQGTDTQYF. In DNA form, the CDR3 reads TGTGCCAGCAGCCAAAGACCGGGACAGGGAACAGATACGCAGTATTTT.

CDR3 region: CAWSLQATNYGYTF. CDR3 in DNA: TGTGCCTGGAGTCTACAGGCAACTAACTATGGCTACACCTTC. V usage is TRBV30 and J usage is TRBJ1-2; possible D gene TRBD1, 5 bases. Trimming removed 2 bases from V and 0 bases from J, with 10 bases in between. CDR3 size: 14 residues. Germline V gene lookup returns CDR1 GTSNPN and CDR2 SVGIG (reference sequence).